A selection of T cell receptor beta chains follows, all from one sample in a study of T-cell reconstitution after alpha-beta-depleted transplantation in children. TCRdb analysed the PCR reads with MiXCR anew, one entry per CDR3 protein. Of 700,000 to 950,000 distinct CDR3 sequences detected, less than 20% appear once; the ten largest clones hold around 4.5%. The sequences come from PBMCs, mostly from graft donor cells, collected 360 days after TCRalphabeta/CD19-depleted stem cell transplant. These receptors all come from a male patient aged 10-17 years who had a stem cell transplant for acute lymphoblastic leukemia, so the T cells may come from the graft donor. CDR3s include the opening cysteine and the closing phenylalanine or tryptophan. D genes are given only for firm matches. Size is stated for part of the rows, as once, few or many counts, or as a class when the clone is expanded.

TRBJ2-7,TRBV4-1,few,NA,TGCGCCAGCAGCCAAGTCGGTCTAGAGGGTGGGCAGTACTTC,CASSQVGLEGGQYF
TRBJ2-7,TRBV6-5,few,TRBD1,TGTGCCAGCAGTTACTGGGGACAGGGGGCTTACGAGCAGTACTTC,CASSYWGQGAYEQYF
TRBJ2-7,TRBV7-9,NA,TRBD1,TGTGCCAGCAGTCTCCGACAGGGATGGGGCCACGAGCAGTACTTC,CASSLRQGWGHEQYF
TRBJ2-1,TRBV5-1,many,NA,TGCGCCAGCAGCTTCGAGGTCGGTCCGTACAATGAGCAGTTCTTC,CASSFEVGPYNEQFF
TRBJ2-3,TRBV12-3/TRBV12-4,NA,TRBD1,TGTGCCAGCAGTTCACAGGGGCTCGTCGGAGATACGCAGTATTTT,CASSSQGLVGDTQYF
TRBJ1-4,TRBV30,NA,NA,TGTGCCTGGGGCCTGAGTGAAAAACTGTTTTTT,CAWGLSEKLFF
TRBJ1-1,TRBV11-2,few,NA,TGTGCCAGCAGGTCCCTGGACCGTTTGAGAGCTTTCTTT,CASRSLDRLRAFF
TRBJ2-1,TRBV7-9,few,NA,TGTGCCAGCAGCTCCACTACAGAAGTCTCCTACAATGAGCAGTTCTTC,CASSSTTEVSYNEQFF
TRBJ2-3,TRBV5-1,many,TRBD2,TGTGCCAGCAGCCTGACTAGCGGGAGCCCAGATACGCAGTATTTT,CASSLTSGSPDTQYF
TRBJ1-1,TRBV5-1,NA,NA,TGCGCCAGCGCCGGCGGGACCCTTGGGGCTGAAGCTTTCTTT,CASAGGTLGAEAFF
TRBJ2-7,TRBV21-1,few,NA,TGTGCCAGCAGCAAAGGGAAAGATTACGAGCAGTACTTC,CASSKGKDYEQYF
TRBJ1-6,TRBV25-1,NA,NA,TGTGCCAGCAGTGAGACAGGTGGACCTTCACCCCTCCACTTT,CASSETGGPSPLHF
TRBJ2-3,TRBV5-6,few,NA,TGTGCCAGCAGCCCCAGGAAACAGGAAGTCGATACGCAGTATTTT,CASSPRKQEVDTQYF
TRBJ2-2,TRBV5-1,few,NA,TGCGCCAGCAGCTTCGGGGATCGACGGTGGGCCGGGGAGCTGTTTTTT,CASSFGDRRWAGELFF
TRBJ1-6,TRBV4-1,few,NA,TGCGCCAGCAGCCAAGATAACGCTGTCCTCCACTTT,CASSQDNAVLHF
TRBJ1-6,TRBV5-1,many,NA,TGCGCCAGCAGCTTAGGGAGGGGTAATTCACCCCTCCACTTT,CASSLGRGNSPLHF
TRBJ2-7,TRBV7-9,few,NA,TGTGCCAGCAGCGAAGGGGTGGGGGAGCAGTACTTC,CASSEGVGEQYF
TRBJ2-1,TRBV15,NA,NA,TGTGCCACCAGCCGCCGAACTAGCAATGAGCAGTTCTTC,CATSRRTSNEQFF
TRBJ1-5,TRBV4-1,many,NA,TGCGCCAGCAGCCAAGACAGGAGGGATCAGCCCCAGCATTTT,CASSQDRRDQPQHF
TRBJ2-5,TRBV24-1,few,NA,TGTGCCACCAGTGAGAAGGGTGTCCAGTACTTC,CATSEKGVQYF
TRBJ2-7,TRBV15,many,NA,TGTGCCACCAGCAGAGAGCAGGAGGAGCAGTACTTC,CATSREQEEQYF
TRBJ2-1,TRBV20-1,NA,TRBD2,TGCAGTGCTAGAGATCGGAACTGGGCGGGAGTGGGTGAGCAGTTCTTC,CSARDRNWAGVGEQFF
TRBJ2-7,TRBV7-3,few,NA,TGTGCCAGCAGCTTATGGTATACAGCCGACGAGCAGTACTTC,CASSLWYTADEQYF
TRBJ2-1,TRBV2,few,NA,TGTGCCAGCAGTGTGGGCTTCCACGGGCAGTTCTTC,CASSVGFHGQFF
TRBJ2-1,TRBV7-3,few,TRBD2,TGTGCCAGCAGCTCCGGGACTAGCGTCAATGAGCAGTTCTTC,CASSSGTSVNEQFF
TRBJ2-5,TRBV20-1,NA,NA,TGCAGTGCTAGCTGGGGACAAGAGACCCAGTACTTC,CSASWGQETQYF
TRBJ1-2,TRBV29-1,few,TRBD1,TGCAGCGTGCGAGAACAGGGGGCGCCCCGTACCTATGGCTACACCTTC,CSVREQGAPRTYGYTF
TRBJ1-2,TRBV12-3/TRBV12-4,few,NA,TGTGCCAGCAGTTTAATGGAAGGTGGCTACACCTTC,CASSLMEGGYTF
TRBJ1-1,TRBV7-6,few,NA,TGTGCCAGCGGAAAAGAGAACACTGAAGCTTTCTTT,CASGKENTEAFF
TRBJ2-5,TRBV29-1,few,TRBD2,TGCAGCGTCTTCAAAGCGGGAGACGGAGAGACCCAGTACTTC,CSVFKAGDGETQYF
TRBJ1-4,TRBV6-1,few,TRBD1,TGTGCCAGCAGTATCACAGGGGGCGCAGGTGAAAAACTGTTTTTT,CASSITGGAGEKLFF
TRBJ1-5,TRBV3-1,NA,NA,TGTGCCAGCAGCCAAGGAAGAAGGAATCAGCCCCAGCATTTT,CASSQGRRNQPQHF
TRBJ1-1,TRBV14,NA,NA,TGTGCCAGCAGCCCCCAGAGGTGGGAGAACACTGAAGCTTTCTTT,CASSPQRWENTEAFF